This T cell receptor (beta chain) originates from a study of technical replicates of blood from several donors. TCRdb's copy holds only in-frame clones and misses some; the assay was immunoSEQ multiplex PCR. This sample has approximately 100,000 clones, with 96% found just once. The V and J ends lost 1 base and 7 bases respectively, with 5 bases between them. CDR3 length equals 12 residues. CDR1 is SGHDN, CDR2 FVKESK, per germline. The source material was T cells isolated from PBMCs. The chain recombines TRBV14 with TRBJ1-5; D is unclear. The TCR comes from a human donor in good health. The CDR3 sequence: CASSQGRQPQHF. The CDR3 nucleotides read TGTGCCAGCAGCCAAGGGCGGCAGCCCCAGCATTTT. The full variable domain, completed using reference TRBV14 and TRBJ1-5, is EAGVTQFPSHSVIEKGQTVTLRCDPISGHDNLYWYRRVMGKEIKFLLHFVKESKQDESGMPNNRFLAERTGGTYSTLKVQPAELEDSGVYFCASSQGRQPQHFGDGTRLSIL.